Listed here is a single T cell receptor beta chain. The antigen remains undetermined. The authors sorted CD4+ and CD8+ T cells from PBMCs. Investigators isolated RNA and reverse transcribed it into cDNA to act as the sequencing template. Profiled with immunoSEQ multiplex PCR; TCRdb holds only in-frame clones, not every one. The repertoire holds over 200,000 clones, with 50% to 65% as singletons. The sample belongs to a study of CD8+ T cells in alopecia areata. Study overall: Among treated patients, oral tofacitinib was administered at 5 to 10 mg twice daily. Study-wide points: Clonality in lesional scalp, especially alopecia totalis/universalis, exceeded that of normal scalp.

V lost 3 bases and J lost 8, with 19 bases in between. CDR1 is GTSNPN and CDR2 is SVGIG in the germline V gene (reference sequence). The CDR3 contains 14 residues. The material was CD4+ T cells sorted from blood, obtained at week 0. The source of this sequence is a human donor with alopecia areata. The gene calls are TRBV30 and TRBJ1-2, with D maybe TRBD1 (5 bases). This CDR3 reads CAWRGIKGPRGYTF. CDR3 coding DNA: TGTGCCTGGAGGGGGATCAAGGGACCTAGGGGCTACACCTTC.